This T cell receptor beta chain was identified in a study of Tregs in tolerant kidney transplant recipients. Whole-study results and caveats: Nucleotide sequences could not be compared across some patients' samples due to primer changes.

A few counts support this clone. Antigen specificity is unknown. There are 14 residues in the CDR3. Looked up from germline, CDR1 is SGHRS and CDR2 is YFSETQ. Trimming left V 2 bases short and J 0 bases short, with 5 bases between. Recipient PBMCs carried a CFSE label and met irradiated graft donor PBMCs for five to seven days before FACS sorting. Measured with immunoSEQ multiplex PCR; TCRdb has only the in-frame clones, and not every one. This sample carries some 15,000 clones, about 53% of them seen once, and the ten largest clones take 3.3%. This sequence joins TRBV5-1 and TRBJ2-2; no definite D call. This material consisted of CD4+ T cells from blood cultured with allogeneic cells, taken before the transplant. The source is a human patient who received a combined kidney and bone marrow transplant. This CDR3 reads CASSFTANTGELFF. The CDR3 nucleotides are TGCGCCAGCAGCTTTACAGCGAACACCGGGGAGCTGTTTTTT. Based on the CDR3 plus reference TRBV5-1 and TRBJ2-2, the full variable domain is KAGVTQTPRYLIKTRGQQVTLSCSPISGHRSVSWYQQTPGQGLQFLFEYFSETQRNKGNFPGRFSGRQFSNSRSEMNVSTLELGDSALYLCASSFTANTGELFFGEGSRLTVL.